A single sample gave rise to the 32 T cell receptor beta chains below, sequenced in a study of blood T cell repertoires in COVID-19. TCRdb keeps only in-frame clones here, not all; method: immunoSEQ multiplex PCR. Of 210,000 or so clones detected, almost 85% appear once; the ten largest clones hold approximately 8%. Source material: peripheral blood. Receptors were obtained from a woman aged 45-59 years with active or convalescent COVID-19.

The chain carries TRBV28 and TRBJ1-1; D may be TRBD1 (5 bases). CDR1 and CDR2 (germline): MDHEN, SYDVKM. With 6 bases removed from V and 1 base from J, the gap between germline ends came to 12 bases. This CDR3 is built from 14 residues. For the CDR3, the DNA is TGTGCCAGCAGCCGAGGAGGGGAGAACACTGAAGCTTTCTTT. It specifies CASSRGGENTEAFF.

The chain recombines TRBV6-6 with TRBJ2-7; tentatively, D is TRBD2 (6 bases). Trimming stripped 6 bases from V and 5 bases from J, with 20 bases between. Germline assignment: CDR1 MNHNY and CDR2 SVGAGI (reference sequence). The CDR3 consists of 15 residues. DNA for the CDR3: TGTGCCAGCAGCCCCAGAGGGCCCGGAGGGGACGAGCAGTACTTC. Residues: CASSPRGPGGDEQYF.

This clone has a single count. The V call is TRBV7-3, the J call TRBJ1-2; D perhaps matches TRBD1 (5 bases). The CDR3 has 13 residues. The V gene's germline CDR1 is SGHTA and CDR2 FQGTGA. V gave up 4 bases and J gave up 7 bases, with 13 bases separating them. Here the CDR3 reads CASSSGGKSGYTF. DNA of the CDR3: TGTGCCAGCAGCTCGGGGGGAAAGAGTGGCTACACCTTC.

The chain recombines TRBV27 with TRBJ1-1; tentative D call: TRBD1 (5 bases). V lost 6 bases to trimming and J lost 0 bases, with 14 bases between them. The germline CDR1 and CDR2 sequences are MNHEY and SMNVEV (reference sequence). The CDR3 consists of 15 residues. In nucleotides, the CDR3 is TGTGCCAGCAGCCCTAGACAGACCATGAACACTGAAGCTTTCTTT. This encodes CASSPRQTMNTEAFF.

The V and J genes are TRBV29-1 and TRBJ1-2; D is possibly TRBD1 (6 bases). Germline V CDR1 and CDR2: SQVTM, ANQGSEA. Trimming removed 0 bases at V and 3 bases at J, with 14 bases between. This CDR3 is 15 amino acids long. DNA for the CDR3: TGCAGCGTTGAAGATCTTGGACAGCGGTACTATGGCTACACCTTC. Translation gives CSVEDLGQRYYGYTF.

This clone came up a few times. This rearrangement joins TRBV5-1 to TRBJ2-6, with 7 bases lining up with TRBD2. Losses at the gene ends were 0 bases for V and 0 bases for J; bases not matched to a gene: 3. The CDR3 is made up of 17 amino acids. The germline gives CDR1 SGHRS, CDR2 YFSETQ. The CDR3 region has the DNA TGCGCCAGCAGCTTGGGACTAGCCCGCTCTGGGGCCAACGTCCTGACTTTC. This translates into CASSLGLARSGANVLTF.

The chain carries TRBV10-2 and TRBJ2-3; possible D gene TRBD2, 6 bases. The CDR3 contains 15 residues. Germline V gives CDR1 WSHSY, CDR2 SAAADI. V lost 2 bases to trimming and J lost 4 bases, with 13 bases between them. DNA for the CDR3: TGCGCCAGCAGTGAGAGTGTCAGGGAGGCAGATACGCAGTATTTT. This codes for CASSESVREADTQYF.

The count of this clone is one. The chain joins TRBV5-1 to TRBJ1-2; D gene unclear. CDR3 length: 13 amino acids. Germline CDR1 SGHRS, CDR2 YFSETQ. Trimming pared 5 bases from V and 7 bases from J, leaving 15 bases between. The CDR3 sequence: CASRGGNSGGYTF. CDR3 DNA: TGCGCCAGCAGGGGTGGGAACAGCGGTGGCTACACCTTC.

The rearrangement links TRBV19 to TRBJ1-6, with TRBD1 matching 10 bases. J lost 7 bases, V lost 5 bases, and 8 bases had no gene match. The germline gives CDR1 LNHDA, CDR2 SQIVND (reference sequence). This CDR3 is built from 16 residues. The CDR3: CASSPKGQGTNSPLHF. The CDR3 DNA reads as TGTGCCAGTAGTCCCAAGGGACAGGGGACCAATTCACCCCTCCACTTT.

The chain has TRBV27 and TRBJ2-7; the match to TRBD2 covers 10 bases. CDR1 MNHEY and CDR2 SMNVEV come from the germline V gene (reference sequence). J lost 6 bases, V lost 2 bases, and 4 bases had no gene match. The CDR3 spans 14 residues. CDR3 DNA sequence: TGTGCCAGCAGTTTAACTAGCGGGGCTCCCGAGCAGTACGTC. Translating it yields CASSLTSGAPEQYV.

This clone has only a few counts. The CDR3 coding sequence is TGTGCCACCAGCAGAGGTGGATCAACAGGGGCTAGCACAGATACGCAGTATTTT. Its protein product is CATSRGGSTGASTDTQYF. The gene calls are TRBV15 and TRBJ2-3, with 7 nucleotides matching TRBD1. Germline CDR1 LNHNV, CDR2 YYDKDF (reference sequence). The CDR3 is made up of 18 amino acids. After removal of 1 base from V and 0 bases from J, the junction contained 10 bases not matched to a gene.

This clone was seen a single time. The genes are TRBV5-1 and TRBJ2-7, with D possibly TRBD2 on 5 matching bases. V dropped 1 base and J dropped 3 bases, with 11 bases sitting between them. The CDR3 contains 14 residues. Germline V gene sequence: CDR1 SGHRS, CDR2 YFSETQ. The CDR3 is CASSLYGKDYEQYF. The CDR3 DNA follows: TGCGCCAGCAGCTTGTACGGGAAGGACTACGAGCAGTACTTC.

This clone was recorded only once. The rearrangement joins TRBV6-5 to TRBJ1-2; D is undetermined. Trimming pared 7 bases from V and 6 bases from J, leaving 12 bases between. The germline gives CDR1 MNHEY, CDR2 SVGAGI. The CDR3 has 12 amino acids. CDR3 protein: CASIGKSDGYTF. DNA for the CDR3: TGTGCCAGCATCGGGAAATCGGATGGCTACACCTTC.

The chain has TRBV19 and TRBJ1-2, with 7 nucleotides matching TRBD1. There are 14 residues in the CDR3. Germline lookup yields CDR1 LNHDA and CDR2 SQIVND (reference sequence). V dropped 7 bases and J dropped 9; count of bases not matched to a gene: 14. CDR3 DNA: TGTGCCAGTAAATCCCCGGGACAGAAGAATAGCTACACCTTC. It encodes CASKSPGQKNSYTF.

V usage is TRBV11-2 and J usage is TRBJ2-1; D not resolved. Deletions cut 4 bases from V and 5 bases from J, with 3 bases between. Germline V gene sequence: CDR1 SGHAT, CDR2 FQNNGV. This CDR3 is 11 amino acids long. CDR3 region: CASSYNNEQFF. The CDR3 region has the DNA TGTGCCAGCAGCTACAACAATGAGCAGTTCTTC.

This clone is a singleton in its sample. The chain carries TRBV5-5 and TRBJ2-1; 8 positions match TRBD1. The V segment lost 7 bases and the J segment 0 bases; nucleotides outside the gene matches: 6. CDR3 length equals 15 residues. The germline gives CDR1 SGHKS, CDR2 YYEKEE (reference sequence). The CDR3 sequence: CASGLGQGSYNEQFF. CDR3 sequence (DNA): TGTGCCAGCGGCCTTGGACAGGGCTCCTACAATGAGCAGTTCTTC.

This clone turned up a few times. V and J are TRBV13 and TRBJ1-2; a weak D match, TRBD1 (5 bases). Trimming left V 2 bases short and J 5 bases short, with 12 bases between. CDR3 length: 14 amino acids. Germline V lookup: CDR1 PRHDT, CDR2 FYEKMQ (reference sequence). The CDR3 reads CASSLRQGGYGYTF. The CDR3, as DNA: TGTGCCAGCAGCTTACGGCAGGGTGGTTATGGCTACACCTTC.

The V call is TRBV7-6, the J call TRBJ1-2; D is unclear. Germline V gene data show CDR1 as SGHVS and CDR2 as FNYEAQ. Deletions cut 0 bases from V and 8 bases from J, with 4 bases between. This CDR3 is built from 11 residues. CDR3 amino acids: CASSLAGGYTF. As DNA, the CDR3 is TGTGCCAGCAGCTTAGCCGGGGGCTACACCTTC.

This clone was counted once. This chain uses TRBV30 with TRBJ1-2, with D perhaps matching TRBD1 (6 bases). V lost 4 bases and J lost 5, with 14 bases in between. The CDR3 is 13 amino acids. CDR1 and CDR2 from the germline V gene are GTSNPN and SVGIG (reference sequence). The CDR3 nucleotides read TGTGCCTGGAAGGAACAGGGCCTTTATGGCTACACCTTC. Translation gives CAWKEQGLYGYTF.

V gene TRBV9 combines with J gene TRBJ2-1; 8 nucleotides line up with TRBD1. The CDR3 contains 15 residues. Germline V gene sequence: CDR1 SGDLS, CDR2 YYNGEE. V dropped 1 base and J dropped 12; count of bases not matched to a gene: 12. The CDR3 DNA follows: TGTGCCAGCAGCGTACAGGGGGCGCAGACGTCGTTGCAGTTCTTC. Protein sequence: CASSVQGAQTSLQFF.

V and J are TRBV11-2 and TRBJ2-3; the match to TRBD2 covers 9 bases. With V trimmed by 1 base and J by 0 bases, 8 bases remained unmatched. Looked up from germline, CDR1 is SGHAT and CDR2 is FQNNGV. The CDR3 is 18 residues long. CDR3 region: CASSLVRASGKSTDTQYF. DNA of the CDR3: TGTGCCAGCAGCTTAGTTCGGGCTAGCGGGAAGAGCACAGATACGCAGTATTTT.

This clone was seen a few times. The chain recombines TRBV6-2 or TRBV6-3 with TRBJ2-7; D is unresolved. The germline V and J ends were trimmed by 0 bases and 4 bases, with 4 bases remaining between them. CDR1 is MNHEY and CDR2 is SVGEGT in the germline V gene. CDR3 length: 12 residues. CDR3 DNA: TGTGCCAGCAGTTACTCGACTTACGAGCAGTACTTC. Translation: CASSYSTYEQYF.

As for this clone: Mismatch with germline at one junction end may stem from a read error. The rearrangement joins TRBV11-2 to TRBJ1-1, with D maybe TRBD1 (6 bases). Germline CDR1 is SGHAT and CDR2 is FQNNGV. The CDR3 runs 14 residues. CDR3 protein: CASSWGITTGRSVF. DNA of the CDR3: TGTGCCAGCAGCTGGGGGATAACGACAGGTAGGAGTGTCTTT. The variable domain in full, with the rest retrieved from reference TRBV11-2 and TRBJ1-1, is EAGVAQSPRYKIIEKRQSVAFWCNPISGHATLYWYQQILGQGPKLLIQFQNNGVVDDSQLPKDRFSAERLKGVDSTLKIQPAKLEDSAVYLCASSWGITTGRSVFGQGTRLTVV.

The chain combines TRBV2 with TRBJ2-1; 7 bases are a match to TRBD2. This CDR3 is 16 amino acids long. V gave up 6 bases and J gave up 1 base; unmatched junction bases: 9. CDR1 SNHLY and CDR2 FYNNEI come from the germline V gene. CDR3 sequence reads: CASRLGSGGSYNEQFF. DNA of the CDR3: TGTGCCAGCAGGTTGGGGTCGGGGGGATCCTACAATGAGCAGTTCTTC.

The chain couples TRBV5-5 to TRBJ2-1, with 11 bases identical to TRBD2. The CDR3 length is 18 residues. Germline V gene data show CDR1 as SGHKS and CDR2 as YYEKEE (reference sequence). The V segment lost 5 bases and the J segment 0 bases; nucleotides outside the gene matches: 10. The CDR3 is CASSYVTGLAVSYNEQFF. CDR3 coding DNA: TGTGCCAGCAGTTATGTAACGGGACTAGCGGTCTCCTACAATGAGCAGTTCTTC.

This clone turned up a few times. V and J are TRBV6-6 and TRBJ1-5, with TRBD1 identical over 7 bases. J was trimmed by 2 bases and V by 6 bases; bases with no gene match: 7. CDR1 and CDR2 from the germline V gene are MNHNY and SVGAGI (reference sequence). The CDR3 is made up of 15 amino acids. The CDR3 DNA reads as TGTGCCAGCAGCCTCGGACAGGCGGGCAATCAGCCCCAGCATTTT. It specifies CASSLGQAGNQPQHF.

The chain combines TRBV5-5 with TRBJ2-3; 13 nucleotides agree with TRBD2. V was clipped by 2 bases and J by 6 bases; unmatched bases: 3. The CDR3 contains 15 residues. The germline gives CDR1 SGHKS, CDR2 YYEKEE (reference sequence). CDR3 coding DNA: TGTGCCAGCAGCTTACTAGCGGGAGGGGAGGATACGCAGTATTTT. Translating gives CASSLLAGGEDTQYF. Using reference TRBV5-5 and TRBJ2-3 for the parts outside the CDR3, the full variable domain is DAGVTQSPTHLIKTRGQQVTLRCSPISGHKSVSWYQQVLGQGPQFIFQYYEKEERGRGNFPDRFSARQFPNYSSELNVNALLLGDSALYLCASSLLAGGEDTQYFGPGTRLTVL.

The CDR3 nucleotides read TGTGCCAGCAGCCCCACGGGATACACTGAAGCTTTCTTT. This translates into CASSPTGYTEAFF. This chain links TRBV11-2 with TRBJ1-1; D is unclear. The germline gives CDR1 SGHAT, CDR2 FQNNGV. The CDR3 has 13 amino acids. The V end was cut by 5 bases, the J end by 3 bases, with 10 bases between.

For the CDR3, the DNA is TGTGCCAGCAGTGATGCCGTGGGCCATGAGCAGTTCTTC. It encodes CASSDAVGHEQFF. This sequence joins TRBV2 and TRBJ2-1; D remains unclear. Germline CDR1 SNHLY, CDR2 FYNNEI. V was trimmed by 3 bases and J by 8 bases, leaving 11 bases between them. The CDR3 consists of 13 residues. The full variable domain, its missing parts supplied by reference TRBV2 and TRBJ2-1, is EPEVTQTPSHQVTQMGQEVILRCVPISNHLYFYWYRQILGQKVEFLVSFYNNEISEKSEIFDDQFSVERPDGSNFTLKIRSTKLEDSAMYFCASSDAVGHEQFFGPGTRLTVL.

A word on this clone: Other DNA sequences from this sample encode an identical CDR3 as well. The rearrangement joins TRBV5-1 to TRBJ1-1; D uncertain. Trimming removed 0 bases at V and 1 base at J, with 7 bases between. The CDR3 is 14 amino acids. Germline assignment: CDR1 SGHRS and CDR2 YFSETQ. DNA of the CDR3: TGCGCCAGCAGCTTGGCCGGCGGGAACACTGAAGCTTTCTTT. Translated: CASSLAGGNTEAFF.

The V call is TRBV6-5, the J call TRBJ2-2; tentatively, D is TRBD1 (7 bases). CDR1 is MNHEY and CDR2 is SVGAGI in the germline V gene. The CDR3 has 14 amino acids. V dropped 6 bases and J dropped 9 bases, with 17 bases sitting between them. The CDR3 DNA sequence: TGTGCCAGCAGGAGACAGGGACTCGCCCGGGAGCTGTTTTTT. It specifies CASRRQGLARELFF.

J is TRBJ1-5 and V is TRBV4-1; TRBD1 might be the D (6 bases). Germline loops: CDR1 MGHRA, CDR2 YSYEKL. The CDR3 spans 13 residues. Trimming pared 5 bases from V and 5 bases from J, leaving 10 bases between. The CDR3 loop reads CASSKRQDQPQHF. The CDR3 coding sequence is TGCGCCAGCAGCAAGCGACAGGATCAGCCCCAGCATTTT.